What follows describes a single TCR beta chain. Its antigen is currently unknown. This entry belongs to a study of T cell responses to AZD1222 COVID-19 vaccine. Here immunoSEQ multiplex PCR was the method, and the copy in TCRdb shows in-frame clones only, minus some. The sample holds 180,000 or so clones, 90% to 95% seen once. Whole-study findings and limits: The donors showed a predominance of white British ancestry and of females, with possible underestimation of clonal diversity.

The junction had 8 bases not matched to a gene; V was cut back by 2 bases and J by 13 bases. Germline loops: CDR1 KGHSH, CDR2 LQKENI. The CDR3 contains 13 residues. The chain combines TRBV18 with TRBJ1-2; TRBD1 agrees at 9 bases. The TCR was taken from an adult in good health. The sequencing used peripheral blood, collected on day 0 of AZD1222 vaccination. The CDR3: CASSPNRDRVSTF. The CDR3 bases are TGTGCCAGCTCACCAAATCGGGACAGGGTTTCCACCTTC.